These T cell receptor beta chains were read from a single sample in a study of blood T cells in healthy people across ages. Each CDR3 protein gets one entry after TCRdb re-called the 5' RACE reads with MiXCR. The sample has hundreds of thousands of distinct CDR3 sequences; about 44% are singletons. The sample taken for sequencing was blood. The receptors originated from a man younger than 40 in good health. The CDR3 runs from the conserved cysteine through the conserved F or W. A D gene is named only where the DNA matches it firmly. Expanded clones get a size class; other rows say once, few or many, or leave the size out.

clone_size	d_call	v_call	j_call	cdr3_nt	cdr3_aa
few	TRBD1	TRBV7-2	TRBJ2-7	TGTGCCAGCAGCCGGACAGGGGTGAACTCCTACGAGCAGTACTTC	CASSRTGVNSYEQYF
.	.	TRBV29-1	TRBJ2-7	TGCAGCGTTTGGCTAGATTCCTACGAGCAGTACTTC	CSVWLDSYEQYF
.	TRBD1	TRBV29-1	TRBJ1-2	TGCAGCGTTATGACAGGGAAGGAGGACTATGGCTACACCTTC	CSVMTGKEDYGYTF
.	.	TRBV20-1	TRBJ1-6	TGCAGTGCCACCCCCTTAACAGCGGGCTTTCGGGATTCACCCCTCCACTTT	CSATPLTAGFRDSPLHF
.	TRBD1	TRBV16	TRBJ2-5	TGTGCCAGCAGCCCGACGACAGGGGAAGAGACCCAGTACTTC	CASSPTTGEETQYF
.	.	TRBV5-1	TRBJ2-7	TGCGCCAGCAGCTTGGGGGCTTTTGGGACATACGGACACGAGCAGTACTTC	CASSLGAFGTYGHEQYF
.	TRBD2	TRBV3-1	TRBJ2-7	TGTGCCAGCAGCCAATTCAGACTAGCGGGGGGGAATGAGCAGTACTTC	CASSQFRLAGGNEQYF
.	.	TRBV20-1	TRBJ2-3	TGCAGTGCTAGAGACGTCAAGGCAGATACGCAGTATTTT	CSARDVKADTQYF
.	.	TRBV6-4	TRBJ2-1	TGTGCCAGCAGTGAGTCCCTTCTCCCGAACAATGAGCAGTTCTTC	CASSESLLPNNEQFF
.	.	TRBV10-3	TRBJ2-2	TGTGCCATCACCCGAACCGGGGAGCTGTTTTTT	CAITRTGELFF
few	.	TRBV29-1	TRBJ1-2	TGCAGCGGTCTTACAGCGACTAACTATGGCTACACCTTC	CSGLTATNYGYTF
few	TRBD1	TRBV29-1	TRBJ1-2	TGCAGCCTAGGGACAGGGGGCGGCTATGGCTACACCTTC	CSLGTGGGYGYTF
.	.	TRBV4-1	TRBJ1-4	TGCGCCAGCAGCCTAAGCCGGGCCCCCGGAGGGCCTAATGAAAAACTGTTTTTT	CASSLSRAPGGPNEKLFF
once	.	TRBV5-1	TRBJ2-1	TGCACCAGCAGCTTGGGAGGCGTATACAATGAGCAGTTCTTC	CTSSLGGVYNEQFF
.	.	TRBV6-5	TRBJ1-5	TGTGCCAGCAGTCTACTCTTACAGGGTGGGAATCAGCCCCAGCATTTT	CASSLLLQGGNQPQHF
once	TRBD1	TRBV4-3	TRBJ2-2	TGCGCCAGCAGCCAAGAGCAGGGGGCGAGAACCGGGGAGCTGTTTTTT	CASSQEQGARTGELFF
few	.	TRBV10-3	TRBJ2-5	TGTGCCATCAGTGAGTCACGAGCAGCTTTTGGAGAGACCCAGTACTTC	CAISESRAAFGETQYF
many	.	TRBV7-9	TRBJ2-7	TGTGCCAGCAGTTCCCGGGACGTTGGGGACTACGAGCAGTACTTC	CASSSRDVGDYEQYF
.	.	TRBV27	TRBJ2-2	TGTGCCAGCAGTTTAATCGCCGGGGAGCTGTTTTTT	CASSLIAGELFF
.	TRBD1	TRBV14	TRBJ2-7	TGTGCCAGCAGCCAAGCCGGGACAGTACTCGAGCAGTACTTC	CASSQAGTVLEQYF
.	.	TRBV27	TRBJ2-7	TGTGCCAGCAGTCCCTTGACTACCTACGAGCAGTACTTC	CASSPLTTYEQYF
.	.	TRBV5-1	TRBJ2-6	TGCGCCAGCAGCTTGGGCTTGGGTTTTGGGGCCAACGTCCTGACTTTC	CASSLGLGFGANVLTF
.	TRBD2	TRBV15	TRBJ2-5	TGTGCCACCAGCAAAGGACTAGCGGGTACAGAGACCCAGTACTTC	CATSKGLAGTETQYF